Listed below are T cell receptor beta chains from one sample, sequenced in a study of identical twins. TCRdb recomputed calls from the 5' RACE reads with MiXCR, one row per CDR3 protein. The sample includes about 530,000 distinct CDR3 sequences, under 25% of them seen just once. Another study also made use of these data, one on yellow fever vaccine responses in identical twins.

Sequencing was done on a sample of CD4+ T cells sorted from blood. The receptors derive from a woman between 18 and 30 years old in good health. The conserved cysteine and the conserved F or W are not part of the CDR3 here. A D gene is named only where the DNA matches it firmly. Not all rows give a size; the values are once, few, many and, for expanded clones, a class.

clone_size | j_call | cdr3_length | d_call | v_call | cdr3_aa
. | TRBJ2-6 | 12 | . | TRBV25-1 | ASTRISGANVLT
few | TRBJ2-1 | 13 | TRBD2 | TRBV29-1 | SVILLSGSVDEQF
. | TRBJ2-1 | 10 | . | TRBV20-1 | SAPRGNNEQF
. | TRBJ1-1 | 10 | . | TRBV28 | ASSKAGRIAF
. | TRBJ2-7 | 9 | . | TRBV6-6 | ASSYPPEEY
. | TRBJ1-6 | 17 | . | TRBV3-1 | ASSQGAGQRASYNSPLH
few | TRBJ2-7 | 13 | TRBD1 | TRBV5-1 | ASSQWGQGTYEQY
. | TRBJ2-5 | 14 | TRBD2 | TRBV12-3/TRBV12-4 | ASSYTSGSGRETQY
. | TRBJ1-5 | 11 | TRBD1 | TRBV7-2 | ASSLTGAEPQH
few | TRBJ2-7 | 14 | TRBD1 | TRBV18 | ASSLTGTGAPYEQY
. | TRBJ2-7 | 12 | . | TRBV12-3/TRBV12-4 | ASSLGGALYEQY
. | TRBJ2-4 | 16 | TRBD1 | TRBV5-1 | ASSSGTGGEVAKNIQY
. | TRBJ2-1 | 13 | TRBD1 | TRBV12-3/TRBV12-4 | ASREQGASFNEQF
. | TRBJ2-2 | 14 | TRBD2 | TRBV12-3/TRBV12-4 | ASTRWVGRDTGELF
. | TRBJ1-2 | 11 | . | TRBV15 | ATSRGSDYGYT
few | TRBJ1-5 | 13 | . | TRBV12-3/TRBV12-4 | ASSSRPGGIQPQH
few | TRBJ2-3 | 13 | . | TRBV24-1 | ATSDRRVGTDTQY
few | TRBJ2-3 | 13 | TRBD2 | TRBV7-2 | ASSPMTSGTDTQY
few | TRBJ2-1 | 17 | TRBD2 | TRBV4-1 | ASSQSSGTSDPSYNEQF
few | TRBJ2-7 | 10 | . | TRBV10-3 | AISGTPYEQY
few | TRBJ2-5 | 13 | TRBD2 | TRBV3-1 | ASSTRTSGRSTQY
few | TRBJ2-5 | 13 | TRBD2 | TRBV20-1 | SARVRGGPRETQY
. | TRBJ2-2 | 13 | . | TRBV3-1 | ASSQVSGNTGELF
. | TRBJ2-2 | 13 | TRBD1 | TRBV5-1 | ASSLMGQGSGELF
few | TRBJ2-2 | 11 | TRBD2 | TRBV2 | ASERGNTGELF
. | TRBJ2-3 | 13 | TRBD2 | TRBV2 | ASIRWEGYADTQY
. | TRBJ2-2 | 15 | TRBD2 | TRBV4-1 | ASSQGASGKLGGELF
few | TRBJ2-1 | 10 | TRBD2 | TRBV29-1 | SVEDRELAGF
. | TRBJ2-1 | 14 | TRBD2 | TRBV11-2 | ASSLGLAGRGNEQF
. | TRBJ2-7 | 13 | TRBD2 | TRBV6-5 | ASSYSGTSAYEQY
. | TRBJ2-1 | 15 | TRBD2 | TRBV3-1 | ASSPLTGTSGILEQF
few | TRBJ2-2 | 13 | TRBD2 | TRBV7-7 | ASSHGGVLTGELF
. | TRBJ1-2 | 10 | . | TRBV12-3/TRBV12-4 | ASSKVLGGYT
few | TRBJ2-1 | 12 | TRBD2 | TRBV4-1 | ASRGLADGTEQF
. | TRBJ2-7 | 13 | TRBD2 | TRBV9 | ASSLRGAGMDEQY
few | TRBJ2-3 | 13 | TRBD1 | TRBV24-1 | ATSDQKTGLDTQY
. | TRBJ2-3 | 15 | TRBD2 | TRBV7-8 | ASTWAGGPASTDTQY
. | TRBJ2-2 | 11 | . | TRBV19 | ASSIHVTGELF
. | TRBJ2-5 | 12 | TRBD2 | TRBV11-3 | ASSLVAGEETQY
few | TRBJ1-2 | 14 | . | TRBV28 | ASSSLFQGPNYGYT
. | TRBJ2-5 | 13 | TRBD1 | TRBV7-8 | ASSDGTGTGETQY
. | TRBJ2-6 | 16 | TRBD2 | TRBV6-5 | ASSYSAGASSGANVLT
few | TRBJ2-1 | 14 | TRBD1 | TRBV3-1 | ASSHRQGGPYNEQF
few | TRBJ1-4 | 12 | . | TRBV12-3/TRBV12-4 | ASSLAGGHEKLF
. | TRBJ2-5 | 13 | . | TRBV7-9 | ASMARGGPQETQY
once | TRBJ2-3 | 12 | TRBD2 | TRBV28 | ASSPGLVPDTQY
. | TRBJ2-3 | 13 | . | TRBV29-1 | SAPFRFPHTDTQY
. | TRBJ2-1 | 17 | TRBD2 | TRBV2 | ASRKGLAGGPFAYNEQF
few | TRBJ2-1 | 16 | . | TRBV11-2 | ASSLIRGGKSSYNEQF